This T cell receptor beta chain was recorded in a study of blood T cells in healthy people across ages. Regarding the study as a whole: It was held that diversity estimates obtained from one million T cells represented underestimates. Observed TCR beta diversity per million T cells went down as age went up. This fall followed a roughly linear course with age. The unknown donor CMV status may have confounded expanded clonotype changes.

As for this clonotype: Antigen: not known.

Isolation yielded PBMCs, at least 6 million per sample, in every case. Primed by a sample-barcoded 5' primer and a J-beta primer mix, a second PCR proceeded for 7 to 11 cycles. One entry per CDR3 protein results from TCRdb running MiXCR on the 5' RACE reads. This sample carries some 1 million distinct CDR3 sequences, 45% of them seen once, and the ten largest clones take over 15%. The sample was blood. The sequence derives from a woman aged 60-75 years in good health.

CDR3 sequence: CASSTGQGFADTQYF. For the CDR3, the DNA is TGCGCCAGCAGCACCGGACAGGGGTTCGCAGATACGCAGTATTTT. This chain uses TRBV5-1 with TRBJ2-3; 9 nucleotides align to TRBD1. V lost 4 bases, J lost 4 bases, and 7 bases stayed unmatched. CDR3 length: 15 residues. Germline V CDR1 and CDR2: SGHRS, YFSETQ.